This is a list of T cell receptor beta chains from one sample in a study of vaccination and CD4 T cells after COVID-19. Their antigens remain unidentified. TCRdb passed the PCR reads through MiXCR, listing each CDR3 protein once. This sample has about 20,000 distinct CDR3 sequences, with roughly half found just once. Input material: CD4+ T cells from blood, cultured in vitro. These receptor sequences come from a human donor who had recovered from COVID-19. CDR3s include the opening cysteine and the closing phenylalanine or tryptophan. A D gene is named only where the DNA matches it firmly. Size is stated for part of the rows, as once, few or many counts, or as a class when the clone is expanded.

>TRBV20-1|TRBD2|.|TRBJ2-2
CSALNRETSGGSGELFF
TGCAGTGCTCTAAATCGTGAGACTAGCGGGGGATCCGGGGAGCTGTTTTTT
>TRBV20-1|TRBD2|.|TRBJ2-7
CSARDTSGGSYEQYF
TGCAGTGCTAGGGACACTAGCGGAGGGTCCTACGAGCAGTACTTC
>TRBV19|.|.|TRBJ2-2
CASSVAAGELFF
TGTGCCAGTAGTGTAGCTGCCGGGGAGCTGTTTTTT
>TRBV19|.|.|TRBJ2-1
CASSTDSSSYNEQFF
TGTGCCAGTAGTACGGACAGTAGCTCCTACAATGAGCAGTTCTTC
>TRBV9|.|few|TRBJ2-3
CANSPASLRWLASDTQYF
TGTGCCAACAGCCCAGCCAGCCTGAGGTGGCTAGCATCAGATACGCAGTATTTT
>TRBV5-4|TRBD2|once|TRBJ2-4
CASSSSGGAGNIQYF
TGTGCCAGCAGCTCATCCGGGGGGGCCGGTAACATTCAGTACTTC
>TRBV20-1|.|.|TRBJ1-2
CSAITTRQSYGYTF
TGCAGTGCCATCACGACCCGACAGTCCTATGGCTACACCTTC
>TRBV19|TRBD1|.|TRBJ1-2
CASSSTGGAGGYTF
TGTGCCAGTAGTTCGACAGGGGGCGCGGGTGGCTACACCTTC
>TRBV7-8|.|.|TRBJ2-3
CASSRGKGPDTQYF
TGTGCCAGCAGTAGGGGAAAGGGGCCAGATACGCAGTATTTT
>TRBV18|.|few|TRBJ1-6
CASSPEGSYNSPLHF
TGTGCCAGCTCACCAGAGGGATCCTATAATTCACCCCTCCACTTT
>TRBV29-1|TRBD1|once|TRBJ1-1
CSVASGGGTEAFF
TGCAGCGTTGCGTCAGGGGGCGGCACTGAAGCTTTCTTT
>TRBV28|.|.|TRBJ2-5
CASRSQETQYF
TGTGCCAGCAGAAGCCAAGAGACCCAGTACTTC
>TRBV2|TRBD2|few|TRBJ2-5
CASSTGGGLQETQYF
TGTGCCAGCAGCACGGGGGGGGGACTCCAAGAGACCCAGTACTTC
>TRBV4-3|.|.|TRBJ1-2
CASSREGGGVGNYGYTF
TGCGCCAGCAGCCGCGAAGGGGGGGGTGTGGGAAACTATGGCTACACCTTC
>TRBV20-1|.|.|TRBJ1-1
CSAQNPGFGWYTEAFF
TGCAGTGCCCAGAACCCAGGCTTTGGGTGGTACACTGAAGCTTTCTTT